The 10 T cell receptor beta chains below all came from one sample that was sequenced in a study of T cell responses to AZD1222 COVID-19 vaccine. Here immunoSEQ multiplex PCR was the method, and the copy in TCRdb shows in-frame clones only, minus some. The sample lists 140,000 to 150,000 clones, roughly 87% occurring once. The sample consisted of peripheral blood, taken 28 days after the second AZD1222 dose. The receptors come from an adult who received the AZD1222 COVID-19 vaccine.

The chain recombines TRBV6-5 with TRBJ1-5, with D possibly being TRBD1 (6 bases). Germline V gene lookup returns CDR1 MNHEY and CDR2 SVGAGI. V was shortened by 10 bases and J by 0 bases, with 10 bases between the two germline ends. The CDR3 totals 13 residues. The CDR3 DNA reads TGTGCCACCCGGACAGTTAGCAATCAGCCCCAGCATTTT. Translation gives CATRTVSNQPQHF.

The chain is built from TRBV23-1 and TRBJ2-1, with a tentative D call TRBD1 (5 bases). TRBV23-1 is given ORF status, its function remaining uncertain. The CDR3 runs 15 residues. The V and J ends lost 0 bases and 5 bases respectively, with 11 bases between them. CDR3 in DNA: TGCGCCAGCAGTCAATCGGCAAGGGGTCACAATGAGCAGTTCTTC. It translates to CASSQSARGHNEQFF.

V is TRBV14 and J is TRBJ2-1; 9 positions match TRBD1. After removal of 4 bases from V and 3 bases from J, the junction contained 7 bases not matched to a gene. This CDR3 is built from 16 residues. Germline loops: CDR1 SGHDN, CDR2 FVKESK. The chain's CDR3 is CASSRRTGAHYNEQFF. The CDR3 region has the DNA TGTGCCAGCAGCCGACGGACAGGGGCCCACTACAATGAGCAGTTCTTC.

This clone appeared once. This chain links TRBV7-9 with TRBJ1-5, with 12 bases lining up with TRBD1. Germline V lookup: CDR1 SEHNR, CDR2 FQNEAQ (reference sequence). Germline trimming cut 1 base from V and 5 bases from J; bases unmatched to any gene: 3. The CDR3 extends over 16 amino acids. The CDR3 DNA follows: TGTGCCAGCAGCTTAGGGGGGACAGGGGGCGATCAGCCCCAGCATTTT. As protein: CASSLGGTGGDQPQHF.

The chain couples TRBV30 to TRBJ1-5, with TRBD1 matching 10 bases. V gave up 0 bases and J gave up 5 bases; unmatched junction bases: 19. CDR1 and CDR2 from the germline V gene are GTSNPN and SVGIG (reference sequence). This CDR3 is built from 20 residues. DNA for the CDR3: TGTGCCTGGAGTGTACGCGGCTTGGGACAGGGGATAGGGGTGGATCAGCCCCAGCATTTT. Residues: CAWSVRGLGQGIGVDQPQHF.

The CDR3 protein is CASSESRADSGNTIYF. Written as DNA, the CDR3 is TGTGCCAGCAGTGAATCCCGGGCCGACTCTGGAAACACCATATATTTT. The chain recombines TRBV2 with TRBJ1-3; D uncertain. The length of the CDR3 is 16 residues. Trimming took 2 bases from V and 0 from J, leaving 11 bases between them. Germline CDR1 SNHLY, CDR2 FYNNEI. The full variable domain, its missing parts supplied by reference TRBV2 and TRBJ1-3, is EPEVTQTPSHQVTQMGQEVILRCVPISNHLYFYWYRQILGQKVEFLVSFYNNEISEKSEIFDDQFSVERPDGSNFTLKIRSTKLEDSAMYFCASSESRADSGNTIYFGEGSWLTVV.

The CDR3 loop is CASSLGQGGFNEQFF. The CDR3 DNA is TGTGCCAGCAGCTTAGGACAGGGTGGCTTCAATGAGCAGTTCTTC. The V call is TRBV7-2, the J call TRBJ2-1, with TRBD1 matching over 7 bases. The CDR3 runs 15 residues. CDR1 SGHTA and CDR2 FQGNSA come from the germline V gene. The V segment lost 1 base and the J segment 6 bases; nucleotides outside the gene matches: 6.

This clone occurred a few times. This chain uses TRBV3-1 (or the pseudogene TRBV3-2) with TRBJ2-1; TRBD2 aligns across 7 bases. This CDR3 is built from 14 residues. Germline V CDR1 and CDR2: LGHDT, YNNKEL (reference sequence). The trim removed 6 bases at V and 2 bases at J, leaving 4 bases unmatched. The CDR3 DNA reads as TGTGCCAGCAGAGGGCGGGAGACCTACAATGAGCAGTTCTTC. It encodes CASRGRETYNEQFF.

This clone was observed once. The chain recombines TRBV12-5 with TRBJ1-1; D is unresolved. CDR1 is LGHNT, CDR2 FRNRAP, per germline. This CDR3 is built from 15 residues. The V end lost 6 bases, the J end lost 7 bases, and 21 bases lay between the germline ends. CDR3: CASGSSWAGVNEAFF. The CDR3 bases are TGTGCTAGTGGCTCATCTTGGGCCGGGGTTAATGAAGCTTTCTTT.

The CDR3 nucleotides are TGTGCCAGCTCACCACCCCCAGGGCAAGCCTACGAGCAGTACTTC. Encoded protein: CASSPPPGQAYEQYF. The V and J genes are TRBV18 and TRBJ2-7, with D perhaps TRBD1 (5 bases). Germline V CDR1 and CDR2: KGHSH, LQKENI. Deletions cut 0 bases from V and 2 bases from J, with 11 bases between. The CDR3 is 15 amino acids.